This section outlines one TCR beta chain sequence together with its context. The source of the sample is a study of blood T cell repertoires in COVID-19. About the study: The study drew acute and convalescent COVID-19 samples from the United States, Italy and Spain.

Cohorts were based on clinical histories the participants reported. Clones were read by immunoSEQ multiplex PCR, and TCRdb kept only the in-frame ones, dropping some. Of hundreds of thousands of clones listed, about 85% are singletons. CDR3 length: 15 residues. Trimming removed 2 bases from V and 2 bases from J, with 12 bases in between. Looked up from germline, CDR1 is SGHTA and CDR2 is FQGNSA. J is TRBJ2-5 and V is TRBV7-2; tentative D call: TRBD1 (5 bases). The sequence came from a woman younger than 35 with acute COVID-19. The source material was PBMCs or T cells enriched from blood (not recorded which). CDR3 amino acids: CASSLNQGRQETQYF. The CDR3 bases are TGTGCCAGCAGCTTAAATCAGGGCAGGCAAGAGACCCAGTACTTC.